These 3 T cell receptor beta chains were sequenced from one sample in a study of response to subunit inactivated influenza vaccine. Each CDR3 protein gets one entry after TCRdb re-called the RT-PCR reads with MiXCR. The sample contains about 620,000 distinct CDR3 sequences, around 11% of which appear only once. These sequences were also reported in another study, on T cells expressing NK-cell markers. As that study records: UMIs were included in TCR beta cDNA generated by 5'RACE template switching.

This material consisted of PBMCs from blood, taken on the day of vaccination. These receptors came from a man aged 50-60 years who received an inactivated influenza vaccine.

This chain joins TRBV7-9 and TRBJ2-4; D might be TRBD1 or TRBD2, each matching 5 bases. The CDR3 is 15 residues long. The germline V gene has CDR1 SEHNR and CDR2 FQNEAQ (reference sequence). V was pared by 3 bases and J by 5 bases, with 14 bases between. CDR3 loop: CASSFAMGTQNIQYF. The CDR3 bases are TGTGCCAGCAGCTTCGCCATGGGGACCCAAAACATTCAGTACTTC.

The chain employs TRBV28 and TRBJ2-7, with D perhaps matching TRBD1 (5 bases). The CDR3 consists of 13 residues. V shed 6 bases and J shed 7 bases, with 16 bases lying between them. Germline V gene lookup returns CDR1 MDHEN and CDR2 SYDVKM. As DNA, the CDR3 is TGTGCCAGCAGCAAACAGGTCGCCGGGGAGCAGTACTTC. This encodes CASSKQVAGEQYF.

This clonotype showed up just a few times. This chain connects TRBV2 to TRBJ1-1; no clear D. This CDR3 region has 12 residues. Trimming removed 6 bases from V and 4 bases from J, with 9 bases in between. Germline V gene data show CDR1 as SNHLY and CDR2 as FYNNEI. The CDR3 DNA follows: TGTGCCAGCAGAGAGACGGCCACTGAAGCTTTCTTT. Translated, it gives CASRETATEAFF.